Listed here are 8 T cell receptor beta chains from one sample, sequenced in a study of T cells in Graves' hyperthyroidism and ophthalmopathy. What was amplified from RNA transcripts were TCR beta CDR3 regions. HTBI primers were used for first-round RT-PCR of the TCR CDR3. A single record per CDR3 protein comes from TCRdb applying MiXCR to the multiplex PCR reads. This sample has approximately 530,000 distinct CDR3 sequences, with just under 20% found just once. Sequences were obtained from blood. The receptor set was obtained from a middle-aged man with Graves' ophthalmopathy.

DNA of the CDR3: TGCGCCAGCAGCTCCGGCGGGGGGTCCCAAGAGACCCAGTACTTC. It translates to CASSSGGGSQETQYF. The chain joins TRBV5-1 to TRBJ2-5; TRBD2 matches at 8 bases. The CDR3 is 15 residues long. Germline assignment: CDR1 SGHRS and CDR2 YFSETQ. V lost 3 bases to trimming and J lost 1 base; unmatched junction nucleotides: 5.

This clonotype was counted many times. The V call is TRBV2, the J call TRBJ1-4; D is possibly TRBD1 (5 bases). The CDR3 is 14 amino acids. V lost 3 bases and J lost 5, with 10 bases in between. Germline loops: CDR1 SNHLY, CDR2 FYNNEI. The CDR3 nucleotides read TGTGCCAGCAGTGATCGGACACCGAATGAAAAACTGTTTTTT. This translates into CASSDRTPNEKLFF.

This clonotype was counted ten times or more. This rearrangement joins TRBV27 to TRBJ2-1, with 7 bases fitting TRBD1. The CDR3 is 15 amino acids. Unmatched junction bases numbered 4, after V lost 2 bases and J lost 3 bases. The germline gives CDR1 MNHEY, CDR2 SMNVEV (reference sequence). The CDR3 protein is CASSLTAGGYNEQFF. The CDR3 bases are TGTGCCAGCAGTTTAACGGCAGGGGGCTACAATGAGCAGTTCTTC.

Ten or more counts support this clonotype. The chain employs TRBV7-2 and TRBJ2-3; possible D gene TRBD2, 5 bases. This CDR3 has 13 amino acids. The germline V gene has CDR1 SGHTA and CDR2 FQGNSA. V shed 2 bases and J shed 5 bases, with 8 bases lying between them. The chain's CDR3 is CASSLNEGDTQYF. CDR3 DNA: TGTGCCAGCAGCTTAAATGAGGGAGATACGCAGTATTTT.

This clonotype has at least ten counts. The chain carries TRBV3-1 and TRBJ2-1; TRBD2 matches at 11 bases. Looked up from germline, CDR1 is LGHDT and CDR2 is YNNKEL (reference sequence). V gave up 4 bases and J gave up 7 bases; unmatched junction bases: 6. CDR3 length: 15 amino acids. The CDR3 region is CASSPPGLAVNEQFF. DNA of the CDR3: TGTGCCAGCAGCCCCCCGGGACTAGCGGTAAATGAGCAGTTCTTC.

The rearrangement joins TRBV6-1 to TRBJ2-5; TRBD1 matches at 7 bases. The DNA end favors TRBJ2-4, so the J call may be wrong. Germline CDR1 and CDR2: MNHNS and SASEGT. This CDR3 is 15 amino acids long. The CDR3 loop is CASSTTRQGINIQYF. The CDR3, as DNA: TGTGCCAGCAGTACGACGAGACAGGGTATCAACATTCAGTACTTC.

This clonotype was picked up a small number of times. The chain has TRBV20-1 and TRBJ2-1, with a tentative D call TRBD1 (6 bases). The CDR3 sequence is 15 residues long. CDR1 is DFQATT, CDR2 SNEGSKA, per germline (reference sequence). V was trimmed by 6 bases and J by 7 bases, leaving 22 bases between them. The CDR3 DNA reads TGCAGTGCGCGAATAAACCGGGACATTACTAATGAGCAGTTCTTC. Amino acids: CSARINRDITNEQFF.

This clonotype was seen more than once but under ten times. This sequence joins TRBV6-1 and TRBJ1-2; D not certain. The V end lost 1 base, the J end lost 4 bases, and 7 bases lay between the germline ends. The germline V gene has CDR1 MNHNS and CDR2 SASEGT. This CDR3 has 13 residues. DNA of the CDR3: TGTGCCAGCAGTGAAGTGATAGGCTATGGCTACACCTTC. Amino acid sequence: CASSEVIGYGYTF.